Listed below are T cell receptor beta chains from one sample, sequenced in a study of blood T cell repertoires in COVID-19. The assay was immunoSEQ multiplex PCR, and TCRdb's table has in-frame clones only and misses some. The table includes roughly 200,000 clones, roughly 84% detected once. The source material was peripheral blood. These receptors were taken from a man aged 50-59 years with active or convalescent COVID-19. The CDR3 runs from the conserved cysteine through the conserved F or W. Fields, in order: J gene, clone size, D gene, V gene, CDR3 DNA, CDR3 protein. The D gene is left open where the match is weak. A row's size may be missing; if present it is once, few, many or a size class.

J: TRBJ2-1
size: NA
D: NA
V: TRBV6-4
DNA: TGTGCCCGCAAACCACAGGGCGGTGTGAATGAGCAGTTCTTC
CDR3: CARKPQGGVNEQFF

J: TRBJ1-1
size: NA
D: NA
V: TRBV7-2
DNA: TGTGCCAGCAGCTTATGGTGGGCCTCGAACACTGAAGCTTTCTTT
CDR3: CASSLWWASNTEAFF

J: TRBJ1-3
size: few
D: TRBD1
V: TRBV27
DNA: TGTGCCAGCAGATCAGGGGGCTCTGGAAACACCATATATTTT
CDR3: CASRSGGSGNTIYF

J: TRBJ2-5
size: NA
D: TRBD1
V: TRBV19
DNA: TGTGCCAGTAGTATCGGACAGGGGGCAGGTATGGAGACCCAGTACTTC
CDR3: CASSIGQGAGMETQYF

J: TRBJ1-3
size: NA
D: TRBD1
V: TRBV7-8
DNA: TGTGCCAGCAGCTTAGCGGACAGGGGTTACACCATATATTTT
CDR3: CASSLADRGYTIYF

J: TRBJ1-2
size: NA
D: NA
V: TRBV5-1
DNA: TGCGCCAGCAGCTTCCAGGGGAACTATGGCTACACCTTC
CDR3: CASSFQGNYGYTF

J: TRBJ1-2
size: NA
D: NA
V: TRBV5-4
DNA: TGTGCCAGCAGCTTGCGAGGGAGGAGGGATGGCTACACCTTC
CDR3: CASSLRGRRDGYTF

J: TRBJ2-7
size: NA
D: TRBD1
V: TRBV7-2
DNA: TGTGCCAGCAGCTCGCCGGGACAGGGATTCTACGAGCAGTACTTC
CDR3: CASSSPGQGFYEQYF

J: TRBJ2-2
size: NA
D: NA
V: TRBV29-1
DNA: TGCAGCGCCAGACTAGTAGGGGACACCGGGGAGCTGTTTTTT
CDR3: CSARLVGDTGELFF

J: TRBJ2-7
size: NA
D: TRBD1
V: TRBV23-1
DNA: TGCGCCAGCAGTCAGCTGACAGCCGGGACAGCCTACGAGCAGTACTTC
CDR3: CASSQLTAGTAYEQYF

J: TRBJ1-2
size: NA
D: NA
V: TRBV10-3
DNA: TGTGCCATCAGTGCGGGCAGGGGCTATGGCTACACCTTC
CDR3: CAISAGRGYGYTF

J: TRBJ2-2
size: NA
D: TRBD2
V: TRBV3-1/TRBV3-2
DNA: TGTGCCAGCAGCCGACTAGCGGGGGCCCCAGGGGAGCTGTTTTTT
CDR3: CASSRLAGAPGELFF

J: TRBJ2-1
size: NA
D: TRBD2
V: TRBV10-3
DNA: TGTGCCATCAGTGGGCTAGCGGGGGGGCCGGATGAGCAGTTCTTC
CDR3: CAISGLAGGPDEQFF

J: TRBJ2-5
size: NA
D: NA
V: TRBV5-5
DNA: TGTGCCAGCAGCCCGGGACTCGGGGGGACCCAGTACTTC
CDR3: CASSPGLGGTQYF

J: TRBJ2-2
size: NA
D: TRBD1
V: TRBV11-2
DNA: TGTGCCAGCAGTAGGGGCCGGACAGGGAGCACCGGGGAGCTGTTTTTT
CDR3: CASSRGRTGSTGELFF

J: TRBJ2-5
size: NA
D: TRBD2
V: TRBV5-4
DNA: TGTGCCACGGGCGGGGGGGAAGAGACCCAGTACTTC
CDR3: CATGGGEETQYF

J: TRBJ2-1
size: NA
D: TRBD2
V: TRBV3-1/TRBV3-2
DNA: TGCGCCCGCACCCACGCTTGGGGCGGGGGGGCCAGGTCCTACAATGAGCAGTTCTTC
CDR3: CARTHAWGGGARSYNEQFF

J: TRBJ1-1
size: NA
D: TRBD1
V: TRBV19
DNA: TGTGCCAGTAGTATTACAGGGGCTGAAGCTTTCTTT
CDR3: CASSITGAEAFF

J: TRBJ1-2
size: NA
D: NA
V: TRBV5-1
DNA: TGCGCCAGCAGCCTCGCAACTCAGGGGTTACGGTATGGCTACACCTTC
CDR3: CASSLATQGLRYGYTF

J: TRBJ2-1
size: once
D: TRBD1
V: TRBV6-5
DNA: TGTGCCAGCACTACTCCGGGACAGTACGGGGAGCAGTTCTTC
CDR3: CASTTPGQYGEQFF

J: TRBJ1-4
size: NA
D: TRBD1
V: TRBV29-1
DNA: TGCAGCGCCCTCGGGACAGGGCGCGAACTGTTTTTT
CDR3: CSALGTGRELFF

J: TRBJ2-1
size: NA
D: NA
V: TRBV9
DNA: TGTGCCAGCAGCGTAGTTTCTCGAGGGGGTGCCCCGAACAATGAGCAGTTCTTC
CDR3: CASSVVSRGGAPNNEQFF

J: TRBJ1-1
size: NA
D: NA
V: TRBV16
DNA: TGTGCCAGCAGCCAATCTGCAGGGATTGGCACTGAAGCTTTCTTT
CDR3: CASSQSAGIGTEAFF

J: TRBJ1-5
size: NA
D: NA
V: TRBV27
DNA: TGTGCCAGCAGTACCTCAGGGGTTGGTCAGCCCCAGCATTTT
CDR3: CASSTSGVGQPQHF

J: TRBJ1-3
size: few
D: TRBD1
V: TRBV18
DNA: TGTGCCAGCTCAGCGGGACAGGCGTTCTCTGGAAACACCATATATTTT
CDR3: CASSAGQAFSGNTIYF

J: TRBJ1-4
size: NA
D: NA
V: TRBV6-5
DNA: TGTGCCAGCAGTTACTCAAGCTCAAGTAATGAAAAACTGTTTTTT
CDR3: CASSYSSSSNEKLFF

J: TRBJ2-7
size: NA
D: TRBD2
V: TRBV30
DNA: TGTGCCTGCGCCTCCGGGACTAGCGGGGGCTACCCCTACGAGCAGTACTTC
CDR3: CACASGTSGGYPYEQYF

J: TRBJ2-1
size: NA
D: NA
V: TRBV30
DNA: TGTGCCTTCCTCCATGCGGGAATCGATGAGCAGTTCTTC
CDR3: CAFLHAGIDEQFF

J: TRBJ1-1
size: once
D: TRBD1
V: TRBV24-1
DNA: TGTGCCACCACCCATGGGACAGGGCGTTCTGAAGCTTTCTTT
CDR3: CATTHGTGRSEAFF

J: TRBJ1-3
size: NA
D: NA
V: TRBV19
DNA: TGTGCCAGTAGTAGCCCCGGACAGTTTTTCTCTGGAAACACCATATATTTT
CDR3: CASSSPGQFFSGNTIYF

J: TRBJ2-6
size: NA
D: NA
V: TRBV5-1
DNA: TGCGCCAGCAGCTTGGACCTATCTGGGGCCAACGTCCTGACTTTC
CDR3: CASSLDLSGANVLTF

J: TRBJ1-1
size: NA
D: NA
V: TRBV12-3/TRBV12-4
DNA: TGTGCCAGCAGTTACGGGAACACTGAAGCTTTCTTT
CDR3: CASSYGNTEAFF

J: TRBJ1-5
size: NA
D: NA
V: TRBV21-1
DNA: TGTGCCAGCAGGGAACGCGGGGAGGGGAGCAATCAGCCCCAGCATTTT
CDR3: CASRERGEGSNQPQHF

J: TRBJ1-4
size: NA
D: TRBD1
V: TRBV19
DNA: TGTGCCAGTAGTACAACAGGGGACCGTAATGAAAAACTGTTTTTT
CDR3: CASSTTGDRNEKLFF

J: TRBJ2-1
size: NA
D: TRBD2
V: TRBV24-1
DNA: TGTGCCACCAGCGGGGGGGGTCTAGGCCGGATCGATGAGCAGTTCTTC
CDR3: CATSGGGLGRIDEQFF

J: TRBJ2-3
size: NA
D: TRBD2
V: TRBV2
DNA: TGTGCCAGCAGCCCCGGACTAGCGGGGGGTGGGGATACGCAGTATTTT
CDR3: CASSPGLAGGGDTQYF

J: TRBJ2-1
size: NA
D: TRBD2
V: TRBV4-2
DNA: TGTGCCAGCAGCAAGGAAGGGAGGGACAATGAGCAGTTCTTC
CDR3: CASSKEGRDNEQFF

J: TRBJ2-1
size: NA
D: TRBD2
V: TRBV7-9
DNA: TGTGCCAGCAGCTCTTACGGGACTAGCGAATACAATGAGCAGTTCTTC
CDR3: CASSSYGTSEYNEQFF

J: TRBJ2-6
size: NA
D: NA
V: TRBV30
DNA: TGTGCCTGTCAGGGGTCCGGGGCCAACGTCCTGACTTTC
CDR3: CACQGSGANVLTF

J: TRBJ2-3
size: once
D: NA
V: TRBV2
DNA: TGTGCCAGCAGTGATTTATGGGGGGGCGAGAAAGATACGCAGTATTTT
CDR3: CASSDLWGGEKDTQYF

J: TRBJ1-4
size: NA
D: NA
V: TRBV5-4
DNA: TGTGCCAGCAGACTAGACACAAATGAAAAACTGTTTTTT
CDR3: CASRLDTNEKLFF

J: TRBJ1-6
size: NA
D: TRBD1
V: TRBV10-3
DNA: TGTGCCATCAGTGAAAGTCAGGGGGTGTCTGCTAATTCACCCCTCCACTTT
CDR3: CAISESQGVSANSPLHF